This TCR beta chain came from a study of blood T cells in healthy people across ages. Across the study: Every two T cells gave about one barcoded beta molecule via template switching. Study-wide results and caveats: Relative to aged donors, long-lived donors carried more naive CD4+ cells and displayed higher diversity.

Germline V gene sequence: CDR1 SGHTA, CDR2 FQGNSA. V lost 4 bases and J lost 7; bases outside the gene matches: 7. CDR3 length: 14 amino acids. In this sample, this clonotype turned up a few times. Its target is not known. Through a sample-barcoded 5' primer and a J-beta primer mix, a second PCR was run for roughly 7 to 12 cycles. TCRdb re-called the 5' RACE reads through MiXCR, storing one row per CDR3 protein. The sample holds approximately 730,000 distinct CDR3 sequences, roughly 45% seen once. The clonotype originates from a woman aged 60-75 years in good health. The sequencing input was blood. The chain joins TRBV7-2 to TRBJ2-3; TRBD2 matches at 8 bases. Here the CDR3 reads CASSSPGSGNTQYF. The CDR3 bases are TGTGCCAGCAGCTCTCCGGGTAGCGGGAATACGCAGTATTTT.